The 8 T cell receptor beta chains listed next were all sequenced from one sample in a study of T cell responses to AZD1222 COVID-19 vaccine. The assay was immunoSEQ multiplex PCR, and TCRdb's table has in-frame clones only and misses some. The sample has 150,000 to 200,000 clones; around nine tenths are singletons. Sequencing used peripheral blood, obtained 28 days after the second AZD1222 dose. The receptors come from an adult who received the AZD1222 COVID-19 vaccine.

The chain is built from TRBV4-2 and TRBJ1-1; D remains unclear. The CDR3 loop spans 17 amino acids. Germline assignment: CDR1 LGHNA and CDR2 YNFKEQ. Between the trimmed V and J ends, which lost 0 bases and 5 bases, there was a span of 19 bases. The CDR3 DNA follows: TGTGCCAGCAGCCAAGATCCGGGCACCAAAAGAGGGACTGAAGCTTTCTTT. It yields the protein CASSQDPGTKRGTEAFF.

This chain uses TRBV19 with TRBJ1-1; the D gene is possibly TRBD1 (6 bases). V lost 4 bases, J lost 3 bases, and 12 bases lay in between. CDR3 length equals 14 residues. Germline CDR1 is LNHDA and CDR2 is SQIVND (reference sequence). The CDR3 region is CASSKVEGDTEAFF. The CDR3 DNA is TGTGCCAGTAGTAAGGTGGAGGGGGACACTGAAGCTTTCTTT.

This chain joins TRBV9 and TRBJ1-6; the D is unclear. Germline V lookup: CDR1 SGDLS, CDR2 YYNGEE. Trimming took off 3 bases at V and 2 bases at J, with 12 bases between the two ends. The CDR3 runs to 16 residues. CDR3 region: CASSGGRGPYNSPLHF. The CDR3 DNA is TGTGCCAGCAGCGGAGGCCGCGGCCCCTATAATTCACCCCTCCACTTT.

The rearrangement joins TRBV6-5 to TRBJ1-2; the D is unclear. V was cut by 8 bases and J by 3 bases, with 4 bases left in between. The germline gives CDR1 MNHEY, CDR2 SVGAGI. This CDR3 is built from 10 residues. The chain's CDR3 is CASGHYGYTF. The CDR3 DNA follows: TGTGCCAGCGGGCACTATGGCTACACCTTC.

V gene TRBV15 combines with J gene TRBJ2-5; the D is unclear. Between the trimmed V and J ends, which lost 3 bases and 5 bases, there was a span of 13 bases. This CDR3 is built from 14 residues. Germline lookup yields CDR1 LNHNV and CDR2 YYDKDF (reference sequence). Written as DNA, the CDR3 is TGTGCCACCAGCAGTACCCAGTTCCGTGAGACCCAGTACTTC. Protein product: CATSSTQFRETQYF.

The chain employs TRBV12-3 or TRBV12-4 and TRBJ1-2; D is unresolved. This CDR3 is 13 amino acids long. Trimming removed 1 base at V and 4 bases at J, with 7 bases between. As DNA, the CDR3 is TGTGCCAGCAGTTTAGACAGTATCTATGGCTACACCTTC. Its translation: CASSLDSIYGYTF.

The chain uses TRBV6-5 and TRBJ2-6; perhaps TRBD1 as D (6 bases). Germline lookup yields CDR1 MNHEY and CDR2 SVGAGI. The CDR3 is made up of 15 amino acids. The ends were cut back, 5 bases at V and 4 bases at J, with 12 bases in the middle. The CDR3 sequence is CASSKRTAGANVLTF. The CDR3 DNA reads TGTGCCAGCAGTAAAAGGACAGCCGGGGCCAACGTCCTGACTTTC.

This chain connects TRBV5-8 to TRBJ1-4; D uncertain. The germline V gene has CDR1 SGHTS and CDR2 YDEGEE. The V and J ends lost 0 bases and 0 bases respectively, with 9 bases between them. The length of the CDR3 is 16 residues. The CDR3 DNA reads TGTGCCAGCAGCTTGGGGCAGTTAGCAACTAATGAAAAACTGTTTTTT. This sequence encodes CASSLGQLATNEKLFF.